These 19 T cell receptor beta chains originate from one sample sequenced in a study of CDR3 diversity in severe acne. Each CDR3 protein gets one entry after TCRdb re-called the PCR reads with MiXCR. Here the sample spans about 100,000 distinct CDR3 sequences, 51% being singletons. Input material: blood. These receptors were taken from a male donor with acne.

The table lists this clonotype with many counts. V usage is TRBV14 and J usage is TRBJ2-1; weak D call: TRBD2 (6 bases). There are 14 residues in the CDR3. Deletions cut 1 base from V and 7 bases from J, with 11 bases between. Germline-derived CDR1 and CDR2 are SGHDN and FVKESK. The CDR3 reads CASSQGVGRNEQFF. In nucleotides, the CDR3 is TGTGCCAGCAGCCAAGGGGTAGGGAGGAATGAGCAGTTCTTC.

As concerns this clonotype: A much larger clone sits a single nucleotide away, making a read error possible. The chain has TRBV29-1 and TRBJ1-2, with D possibly matching TRBD1 (6 bases). The CDR3 consists of 13 residues. Germline CDR1 SQVTM, CDR2 ANQGSEA. As DNA, the CDR3 is TGCAGCGTGGTGACGGGACACAACTATGACTACACCTTC. This codes for CSVVTGHNYDYTF.

For this clonotype: A much larger clone lies a single base off, so this may be a read error. This chain joins TRBV20-1 and TRBJ2-7; TRBD1 agrees at 7 bases. CDR3 size: 15 residues. Unmatched junction bases numbered 10, after V lost 3 bases and J lost 2 bases. Looked up from germline, CDR1 is DFQATT and CDR2 is SNEGSKA (reference sequence). The CDR3 bases are TGCAGTGCTAGTCGGGCCGGGACAGAGACCTACGAGCAGTACTTC. Translated: CSASRAGTETYEQYF.

This clonotype has ten or more counts. This rearrangement joins TRBV20-1 to TRBJ2-1, with 7 bases aligning to TRBD2. CDR1 is DFQATT, CDR2 SNEGSKA, per germline (reference sequence). This CDR3 contains 13 residues. The V segment lost 4 bases and the J segment 3 bases; nucleotides outside the gene matches: 3. The CDR3 DNA is TGCAGTGCTAAGGGAGGGGTCTACAATGAGCAGTTCTTC. Protein product: CSAKGGVYNEQFF.

About this clonotype: A much larger clonotype is one base distant, so this may be a read error. J is TRBJ2-7 and V is TRBV9; D gene unclear. The V gene's germline CDR1 is SGDLS and CDR2 YYNGEE. The CDR3 has 14 residues. The CDR3 reads CASSVAQETYKQYF. The CDR3 nucleotides are TGTGCCAGCAGCGTAGCTCAGGAGACCTACAAGCAGTACTTC.

In regard to this clonotype: The final CDR3 position lacks the conserved phenylalanine or tryptophan, pointing to a likely read error. The chain combines TRBV3-1 with TRBJ1-1; D not certain. V was clipped by 0 bases and J by 9 bases, with 8 bases between them. The CDR3 length is 12 residues. Germline V gene data show CDR1 as LGHDT and CDR2 as YNNKEL (reference sequence). DNA for the CDR3: TGTGCCAGCAGCCAAGATATAGGCCAAGCTTTCTCT. Amino acids: CASSQDIGQAFS.

At least ten counts were recorded for this clonotype. The chain joins TRBV29-1 to TRBJ2-2, with 10 bases identical to TRBD1. J gave up 2 bases and V 8 bases, and 2 bases lay outside the gene matches. The CDR3 spans 13 residues. The germline gives CDR1 SQVTM, CDR2 ANQGSEA. This chain's CDR3 is CSSTGGNTGELFF. The CDR3 coding sequence is TGCAGCTCGACAGGGGGCAACACCGGGGAGCTGTTTTTT.

The V gene is TRBV5-1, the J gene TRBJ2-1; 7 bases are shared with TRBD2. This CDR3 is 14 amino acids long. V gave up 4 bases and J gave up 8 bases; unmatched junction bases: 9. In germline, CDR1 is SGHRS, CDR2 YFSETQ. The CDR3 nucleotides read TGCGCCAGCAGCCGGGGGGAAGGGAACGATGAGCAGTTCTTC. Translation: CASSRGEGNDEQFF.

This chain links TRBV6-5 with TRBJ2-7, with TRBD2 identical over 7 bases. The CDR3 length is 17 residues. With 4 bases clipped from V and 7 bases from J, the junction kept 19 bases outside the gene matches. Germline V lookup: CDR1 MNHEY, CDR2 SVGAGI. The CDR3 nucleotides read TGTGCCAGCAGTTCCCCCAGGGAGGGACTCCTAAGAGGAGAGCAGTACTTC. Amino acids: CASSSPREGLLRGEQYF.

This clonotype was seen at least ten times. This rearrangement joins TRBV2 to TRBJ2-7, with 7 bases fitting TRBD2. V was clipped by 6 bases and J by 6 bases; unmatched bases: 8. The CDR3 is 13 residues long. The germline CDR1 and CDR2 sequences are SNHLY and FYNNEI. The CDR3 spells CASSAGVVTEQYF. In nucleotides, the CDR3 is TGTGCCAGCAGCGCGGGAGTAGTCACCGAGCAGTACTTC.

This rearrangement joins TRBV2 to TRBJ1-2; weak D call: TRBD1 (6 bases). Germline lookup yields CDR1 SNHLY and CDR2 FYNNEI. The CDR3 is 12 amino acids. The V end lost 11 bases, the J end lost 6 bases, and 16 bases lay between the germline ends. The CDR3 protein is CACPTGIHGYTF. The CDR3 DNA is TGTGCCTGCCCAACAGGGATCCATGGCTACACCTTC.

CDR3 coding DNA: TGTGCCAGCAGCTTAGCTGGCAGACCCGGCGGGGAGACCCAGTACTTC. This encodes CASSLAGRPGGETQYF. This chain connects TRBV7-9 to TRBJ2-1, with TRBD2 as a possible D gene (5 bases). Near its end, the DNA agrees better with TRBJ2-5, so the J call may be wrong. The CDR3 covers 16 residues. Germline V gives CDR1 SEHNR, CDR2 FQNEAQ (reference sequence).

The chain uses TRBV12-3 or TRBV12-4 and TRBJ1-1; 7 nucleotides align to TRBD1. The trim removed 7 bases at V and 3 bases at J, leaving 5 bases unmatched. This CDR3 is 13 amino acids long. CDR3 amino acids: CASKPGGYTEAFF. CDR3 coding DNA: TGTGCCAGCAAACCAGGGGGTTACACTGAAGCTTTCTTT.

The rearrangement links TRBV7-3 to TRBJ2-7; D not resolved. The V and J ends lost 6 bases and 2 bases respectively, with 17 bases between them. Germline assignment: CDR1 SGHTA and CDR2 FQGTGA. This CDR3 contains 15 residues. The CDR3, as DNA: TGTGCCAGCAGTTTAGCCCCCTCACTAACCTACGAGCAGTACTTC. Translation: CASSLAPSLTYEQYF.

This clonotype was observed at least ten times. CDR3 nucleotides: TGTGCCAGTAGTCCGGGGCCTCAAGAGACCCAGTACTTC. This sequence encodes CASSPGPQETQYF. The chain recombines TRBV19 with TRBJ2-5; D tentatively reads TRBD1 or TRBD2 (5 bases each). This CDR3 has 13 residues. Germline V gene data show CDR1 as LNHDA and CDR2 as SQIVND (reference sequence). V lost 5 bases, J lost 2 bases, and 9 bases lay in between.

In its sample, this clonotype is medium-sized. The chain joins TRBV15 to TRBJ2-7; TRBD2 might be the D (5 bases). Germline V gives CDR1 LNHNV, CDR2 YYDKDF (reference sequence). This CDR3 has 16 amino acids. Trimming pared 0 bases from V and 4 bases from J, leaving 16 bases between. Here the CDR3 DNA reads TGTGCCACCAGCAGAGATAGGCAAGGGCGCGGGTACGAGCAGTACTTC. This translates into CATSRDRQGRGYEQYF.

About this clonotype: This may be a read error, as it is one base from a much larger clone. This chain links TRBV7-2 with TRBJ1-5; unclear D gene. The CDR3 is made up of 12 amino acids. Looked up from germline, CDR1 is SGHTA and CDR2 is FQGNSA. CDR3 sequence reads: CASSSLRQPQRF. In DNA, the CDR3 is TGTGCCAGCAGCTCGCTTCGCCAGCCCCAGCGTTTT. The full variable domain, in which reference TRBV7-2 and TRBJ1-5 provide the parts outside the CDR3, is GAGVSQSPSNKVTEKGKDVELRCDPISGHTALYWYRQSLGQGLEFLIYFQGNSAPDKSGLPSDRFSAERTGGSVSTLTIQRTQQEDSAVYLCASSSLRQPQRFGDGTRLSIL.

This clonotype was counted between two and nine times. This chain connects TRBV24-1 to TRBJ1-5; 7 nucleotides agree with TRBD1. The CDR3 runs to 17 residues. Germline V gene sequence: CDR1 KGHDR, CDR2 SFDVKD. With V trimmed by 2 bases and J by 6 bases, 12 bases remained unmatched. This CDR3 is CATSDSRYRGMGQPQHF. CDR3 bases: TGTGCCACCAGTGATTCACGCTACAGGGGTATGGGTCAGCCCCAGCATTTT.

Comment on this clonotype: One base away lies a much larger clone, so this may be a sequencing read error. This chain connects TRBV12-3 or TRBV12-4 to TRBJ1-4; D perhaps matches TRBD1 (5 bases). The CDR3 has 13 residues. CDR3 DNA: TGTGCCAGCGTCGGGGCCGTAAATGAAAAACCGTTTTTT. Protein product: CASVGAVNEKPFF.